The sequence of this TCR beta chain was determined in a study of T cell changes during pregnancy in multiple sclerosis. This table comes from immunoSEQ multiplex PCR, and its TCRdb copy is limited to in-frame clones, with some not included. The data hold more than 95,000 clones, with approximately 93% observed a single time. V lost 8 bases and J lost 10, with 23 bases in between. Germline CDR1 and CDR2: SNHLY and FYNNEI. The CDR3 is 14 amino acids. The sequence was obtained from a female donor with multiple sclerosis, enrolled in a pregnancy study. The sample in question was peripheral blood, obtained after pregnancy. The chain has TRBV2 and TRBJ1-1; D may be TRBD1 (5 bases). The CDR3 DNA sequence: TGTGCCAGCCCGAAGGATGGGGGGGTCTCGAGAGCTTTCTTT. Protein: CASPKDGGVSRAFF.